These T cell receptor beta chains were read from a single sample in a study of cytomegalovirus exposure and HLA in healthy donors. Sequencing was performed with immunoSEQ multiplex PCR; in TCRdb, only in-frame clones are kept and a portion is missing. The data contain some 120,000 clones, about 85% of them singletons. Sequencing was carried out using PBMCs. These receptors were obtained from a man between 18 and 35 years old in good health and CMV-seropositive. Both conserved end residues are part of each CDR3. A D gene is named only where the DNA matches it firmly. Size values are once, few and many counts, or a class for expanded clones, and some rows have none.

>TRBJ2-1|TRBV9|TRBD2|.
TGTGCCAGCAGCGTAGGCGGCACTAGCGGACGGGACAATGAGCAGTTCTTC
CASSVGGTSGRDNEQFF
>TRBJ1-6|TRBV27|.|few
TGTGCCAGCAGTTTATCCCACCCGGGGAGCTCCTATAATTCACCCCTCCACTTT
CASSLSHPGSSYNSPLHF
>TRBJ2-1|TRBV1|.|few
TGCACGAAGACGGCCTCCGGGACAGCCCGTAATGAGCAGTTCTTC
CTKTASGTARNEQFF
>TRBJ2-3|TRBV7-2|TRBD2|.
TGTGCCAGCAGCTTATGGGCTAGCGGGACTGGGGCAGATACGCAGTATTTT
CASSLWASGTGADTQYF
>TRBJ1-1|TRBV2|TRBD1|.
TGTGCCAGCAGTGGGGACAGTGAAGCTTTCTTT
CASSGDSEAFF
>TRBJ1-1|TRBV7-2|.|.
TGTGCCAGCAGCGTGATACAGGGAGCTGAAGCTTTCTTT
CASSVIQGAEAFF
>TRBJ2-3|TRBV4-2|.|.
TGTGCCAGCAGCCAAGTTTCAGGGGGGGATACGCAGTATTTT
CASSQVSGGDTQYF
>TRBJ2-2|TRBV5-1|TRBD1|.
TGCGCCAGCAGCTTGGTCACAGGGGGATTGACCGGGGAGCTGTTTTTT
CASSLVTGGLTGELFF
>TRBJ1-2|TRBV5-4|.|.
TGTGCCAGCTACGGGGGGACCTATGGCTACACCTTC
CASYGGTYGYTF
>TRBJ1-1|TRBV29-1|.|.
TGCAGCGCTCTCAAGGGAGGAGCTTTCTTT
CSALKGGAFF
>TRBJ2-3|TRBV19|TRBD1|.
TGTGCCAGTAAGTTGGCAGGGGGATCAGATACGCAGTATTTT
CASKLAGGSDTQYF